This TCR beta chain came from a study of cytomegalovirus exposure and HLA in healthy donors. The study's findings and limits: TRBV6-2, TRBV6-3 and some other V segments were excluded as indistinguishable. Trimming of TCR beta V- and J-genes showed a link, identified in a later analysis, to a missense DCLRE1C variant.

The PCR had 60 Vbeta and 13 Jbeta primers. Authors' methods: Later work found 65 million to 100 million unique TCR beta chains, with 10 million to 14 million shared. Sequenced by immunoSEQ multiplex PCR; TCRdb stores in-frame clones only, minus some. The V and J calls and clone size come from that table; D and trimming were worked out from the DNA. Among 100,000 to 150,000 clones listed, approximately 84% were seen once. At the time of sampling, donors were nominally healthy, though unrecorded immune exposures were likely. V was clipped by 4 bases and J by 4 bases; unmatched bases: 3. The V gene's germline CDR1 is SGHRS and CDR2 YFSETQ. The CDR3 loop spans 13 amino acids. Concerning this clone: Its matching antigen is unknown.

V and J are TRBV5-1 and TRBJ2-3, with TRBD2 matching 7 bases. This TCR came from a woman aged 40 to 49 in good health and CMV-seronegative. The sequencing input was PBMCs. CDR3 protein: CASSGGGADTQYF. The CDR3 coding sequence is TGCGCCAGCAGCGGGGGAGGGGCAGATACGCAGTATTTT.